This T cell receptor (beta chain) originates from a study of OX40 agonist ivuxolimab in advanced cancers. Study-level background: Patients achieving partial responses numbered three: one hepatocellular carcinoma case and two cutaneous melanoma cases.

This table comes from immunoSEQ multiplex PCR, and its TCRdb copy is limited to in-frame clones, with some not included. The sample holds about 75,000 clones, around 87% seen once. In germline, CDR1 is SNHLY, CDR2 FYNNEI. V was shortened by 7 bases and J by 2 bases, with 11 bases between the two germline ends. The CDR3 is made up of 13 amino acids. This clone was detected a few times. Sequenced material: CD4+ or CD8+ T cells sorted from blood, taken in a trial of the OX40 agonist ivuxolimab. The chain employs TRBV2 and TRBJ2-5; D unresolved. This clonotype was sampled from an adult with an advanced solid tumor such as melanoma, head and neck, liver or kidney cancer. The chain's CDR3 is CASNAAIQETQYF. CDR3 DNA sequence: TGTGCCAGCAACGCCGCCATTCAAGAGACCCAGTACTTC.